These 26 T cell receptor beta chains were sequenced from one sample in a study of CD8+ T cells in alopecia areata. This sample's treatment: oral pan-JAK inhibitor, 5-10 mg twice daily. Extraction and reverse transcription of RNA yielded cDNA as the sequencing template. The method was immunoSEQ multiplex PCR; TCRdb's version includes in-frame clones alone and lacks a portion of them. The sample comprises about 120,000 clones, less than 70% of which are singletons, and 3% to 4% rests with the top ten. The specimen comprised CD4+ T cells sorted from blood, sampled at week 24, from a patient treated with tofacitinib. These TCRs come from a human donor with alopecia areata.

This clone occurred a few times. The chain couples TRBV7-2 to TRBJ1-2; 12 nucleotides align to TRBD1. Trimming took 5 bases from V and 8 from J; bases not matched to a gene: 15. CDR3 size: 17 residues. CDR1 and CDR2 (germline): SGHTA, FQGNSA. The CDR3 sequence is CASSPSRDRGRLEGYTF. CDR3 DNA: TGTGCCAGCAGCCCGTCCCGGGACAGGGGGCGCCTTGAAGGCTACACCTTC. Full variable domain (missing parts from reference TRBV7-2 and TRBJ1-2): GAGVSQSPSNKVTEKGKDVELRCDPISGHTALYWYRQSLGQGLEFLIYFQGNSAPDKSGLPSDRFSAERTGGSVSTLTIQRTQQEDSAVYLCASSPSRDRGRLEGYTFGSGTRLTVV.

In regard to this clone: Other DNA sequences in the sample encode the same CDR3. The V call is TRBV6-5, the J call TRBJ2-2; D not resolved. Trimming removed 8 bases from V and 2 bases from J, with 6 bases in between. The CDR3 is 12 residues long. The V gene's germline CDR1 is MNHEY and CDR2 SVGAGI. DNA for the CDR3: TGTGCCAGCGGTACTAACACCGGGGAGCTGTTTTTT. It is translated as CASGTNTGELFF.

The chain joins TRBV29-1 to TRBJ2-4; TRBD2 agrees at 7 bases. The CDR3 runs 14 residues. Per the germline V gene, CDR1 is SQVTM and CDR2 is ANQGSEA. Unmatched junction bases numbered 7, after V lost 3 bases and J lost 5 bases. The CDR3 coding sequence is TGCAGCGTTGATAGGCTAGCGGAGCAAAACATTCAGTACTTC. This translates into CSVDRLAEQNIQYF.

The chain couples TRBV5-1 to TRBJ1-1; no clear D gene. This CDR3 is 13 amino acids long. Between the trimmed V and J ends, which lost 0 bases and 11 bases, there was a span of 14 bases. The germline V gene encodes CDR1 SGHRS and CDR2 YFSETQ. The CDR3 reads CASSLAVGGSAFF. The CDR3 DNA follows: TGCGCCAGCAGCTTGGCCGTAGGAGGGTCGGCTTTCTTT.

This clone has more than one count but fewer than ten. The chain has TRBV29-1 and TRBJ2-2, with 11 bases lining up with TRBD1. Trimming at V came to 6 bases and at J to 4 bases, leaving 7 bases not matched to a gene. The CDR3 spans 15 residues. Germline V gives CDR1 SQVTM, CDR2 ANQGSEA. The CDR3 spells CSVASGTGGTGELFF. The CDR3 nucleotides are TGCAGCGTCGCTTCCGGGACAGGGGGCACCGGGGAGCTGTTTTTT.

This sequence joins TRBV2 and TRBJ1-5; D gene uncertain. The CDR3 totals 15 residues. The ends were cut back, 3 bases at V and 7 bases at J, with 16 bases in the middle. CDR1 is SNHLY, CDR2 FYNNEI, per germline. CDR3 amino acids: CASSDSRDYQQPQHF. CDR3 coding DNA: TGTGCCAGCAGTGACAGCCGGGATTATCAGCAGCCCCAGCATTTT. Combining the CDR3 with reference TRBV2 and TRBJ1-5 gives the whole variable domain EPEVTQTPSHQVTQMGQEVILRCVPISNHLYFYWYRQILGQKVEFLVSFYNNEISEKSEIFDDQFSVERPDGSNFTLKIRSTKLEDSAMYFCASSDSRDYQQPQHFGDGTRLSIL.

V is TRBV4-3 and J is TRBJ2-1; 9 bases agree with TRBD2. Germline assignment: CDR1 LGHNA and CDR2 YSLEER. Trimming cost V 2 bases and J 10 bases; bases outside gene matches: 9. The CDR3 has 15 amino acids. In DNA form, the CDR3 reads TGCGCCAGCAGCCAATCTTTAGCGGGGGCCGGGGAGCAGTTCTTC. Amino acid sequence: CASSQSLAGAGEQFF.

The chain employs TRBV9 and TRBJ2-2; weak D call: TRBD2 (5 bases). Germline CDR1 and CDR2: SGDLS and YYNGEE. The CDR3 sequence is 13 residues long. V was trimmed by 5 bases and J by 6 bases, leaving 11 bases between them. In DNA form, the CDR3 reads TGTGCCAGCAGTGCGAGGGTACCCGGGGAGCTGTTTTTT. Amino acids: CASSARVPGELFF.

In DNA form, the CDR3 reads TGTGCCAGCAGCCAGGGGGGCTCTAGGGGCTACACCTTC. Protein product: CASSQGGSRGYTF. V and J are TRBV7-2 and TRBJ1-2; 7 bases fit TRBD1. The CDR3 spans 13 residues. After removal of 5 bases from V and 8 bases from J, the junction contained 8 bases not matched to a gene. Germline lookup yields CDR1 SGHTA and CDR2 FQGNSA.

The rearrangement uses TRBV4-1 and TRBJ1-5; D might be TRBD1 (5 bases). Germline CDR1 and CDR2: MGHRA and YSYEKL. V lost 2 bases, J lost 0 bases, and 11 bases lay in between. The CDR3 extends over 16 amino acids. CDR3: CASSQPGPYSNQPQHF. The CDR3 bases are TGCGCCAGCAGCCAACCGGGGCCTTATAGCAATCAGCCCCAGCATTTT.

About this clone itself: The DNA is omitted, as the CDR3 cannot be located on it reliably, and the CDR3 follows TCRdb's listing. The J gene is TRBJ2-4, the V gene TRBV29-1; the D call TRBD1 from the table was never checked on the DNA. Germline CDR1 and CDR2: SQVTM and ANQGSEA. The CDR3 has 11 amino acids, counting both end residues. CDR3 region: CSVGTGSPVYF.

This chain links TRBV5-6 with TRBJ2-2; no definite D call. The CDR3 is made up of 14 amino acids. The V end was cut by 1 base, the J end by 2 bases, with 6 bases between. Germline values: CDR1 SGHDT, CDR2 YYEEEE. Here the CDR3 reads CASSLSFNTGELFF. CDR3 DNA: TGTGCCAGCAGCTTGAGTTTTAACACCGGGGAGCTGTTTTTT.

This clone was seen more than once but under ten times. The chain employs TRBV18 and TRBJ1-1; D might be TRBD1 (5 bases). Germline CDR1 KGHSH, CDR2 LQKENI. The CDR3 covers 12 residues. Trimming took 4 bases from V and 8 from J, leaving 11 bases between them. The DNA for the CDR3 is TGTGCCAGCTCACGGGACGCAACCGAAGCTTTCTTT. Protein product: CASSRDATEAFF.

This clone was observed a handful of times. The chain is built from TRBV19 and TRBJ2-7, with D tentatively TRBD1 (8 bases). Germline lookup yields CDR1 LNHDA and CDR2 SQIVND (reference sequence). V dropped 6 bases and J dropped 6 bases, with 15 bases sitting between them. The CDR3 contains 13 residues. The chain's CDR3 is CASRPDREGEQYF. The CDR3 nucleotides read TGTGCCAGTAGGCCGGACAGGGAGGGCGAGCAGTACTTC.

The chain carries TRBV27 and TRBJ2-7; the D gene is possibly TRBD1 (5 bases). Trimming shortened V by 3 bases and J by 6 bases, and 15 bases separated the two germline ends. The CDR3 runs to 14 residues. The germline CDR1 and CDR2 sequences are MNHEY and SMNVEV (reference sequence). The CDR3, as DNA: TGTGCCAGCAGTTTGGGCAGGGATTCAGGCGAGCAGTACTTC. Protein sequence: CASSLGRDSGEQYF.

The chain links TRBV11-1 to TRBJ2-7, with TRBD1 matching 8 bases. The trim removed 5 bases at V and 5 bases at J, leaving 11 bases unmatched. The CDR3 is made up of 15 amino acids. Germline CDR1 is SGHAT and CDR2 is FQDESV (reference sequence). DNA of the CDR3: TGTGCCAGCAGCCGAGATTGGACAGGGCGCCACGAGCAGTACTTC. Translation gives CASSRDWTGRHEQYF.

The CDR3 DNA is TGCAGCGTTGTACAGGAGAACTATGGCTACACCTTC. This sequence encodes CSVVQENYGYTF. The chain combines TRBV29-1 with TRBJ1-2, with D perhaps matching TRBD1 (5 bases). The CDR3 spans 12 residues. Germline V lookup: CDR1 SQVTM, CDR2 ANQGSEA. Trimming left V 4 bases short and J 2 bases short, with 8 bases between.

This clone was seen a few times. This chain links TRBV14 with TRBJ2-2; D is perhaps TRBD1 (6 bases). Trimming removed 7 bases from V and 0 bases from J, with 9 bases in between. The V gene's germline CDR1 is SGHDN and CDR2 FVKESK. The CDR3 is 14 amino acids. DNA of the CDR3: TGTGCCAGCACTCAGGGGCCGAACACCGGGGAGCTGTTTTTT. Its protein is CASTQGPNTGELFF.

V is TRBV15 and J is TRBJ2-7; D is possibly TRBD1 or TRBD2 (5 bases each). The CDR3 length is 14 residues. Germline V CDR1 and CDR2: LNHNV, YYDKDF (reference sequence). Between the trimmed V and J ends, which lost 0 bases and 2 bases, there was a span of 8 bases. CDR3: CATSRDQGPYEQYF. The CDR3 DNA sequence: TGTGCCACCAGCAGAGATCAGGGACCCTACGAGCAGTACTTC. The full variable domain, its missing parts supplied by reference TRBV15 and TRBJ2-7, is DAMVIQNPRYQVTQFGKPVTLSCSQTLNHNVMYWYQQKSSQAPKLLFHYYDKDFNNEADTPDNFQSRRPNTSFCFLDIRSPGLGDTAMYLCATSRDQGPYEQYFGPGTRLTVT.

The chain couples TRBV5-6 to TRBJ2-3, with 11 bases fitting TRBD1. CDR3 length equals 15 residues. With 6 bases clipped from V and 6 bases from J, the junction kept 9 bases outside the gene matches. Germline loops: CDR1 SGHDT, CDR2 YYEEEE. The CDR3 is CASTTDRGLMDTQYF. The CDR3 nucleotides read TGTGCCAGCACCACGGACAGGGGGCTGATGGATACGCAGTATTTT. The variable domain in full, with the rest retrieved from reference TRBV5-6 and TRBJ2-3, is DAGVTQSPTHLIKTRGQQVTLRCSPKSGHDTVSWYQQALGQGPQFIFQYYEEEERQRGNFPDRFSGHQFPNYSSELNVNALLLGDSALYLCASTTDRGLMDTQYFGPGTRLTVL.

With regard to this clone: One end of the junction does not line up with germline, which may come from a read error. The chain employs TRBV11-2 and TRBJ2-1; TRBD2 matches at 13 bases. The CDR3 has 15 amino acids. In germline, CDR1 is SGHAT, CDR2 FQNNGV. CDR3: CASSQGLAGANEQFF. CDR3 DNA sequence: TGCGCCAGCAGCCAAGGACTAGCGGGGGCGAATGAGCAGTTCTTC.

CDR3 DNA sequence: TGTGCCTGGAGTGGGGGGGTGCCTGATACGCAGTATTTT. Its translation is CAWSGGVPDTQYF. V and J are TRBV30 and TRBJ2-3, with D perhaps TRBD2 (6 bases). Germline assignment: CDR1 GTSNPN and CDR2 SVGIG (reference sequence). The CDR3 is 13 residues long. The V end was cut by 1 base, the J end by 6 bases, with 11 bases between.

CDR3 sequence: CASSPDGGRGGYTF. The CDR3 DNA reads TGTGCCAGCAGTCCGGACGGGGGGCGCGGTGGCTACACCTTC. The J gene is TRBJ1-2, the V gene TRBV6-5, with D tentatively TRBD1 (6 bases). There are 14 residues in the CDR3. In germline, CDR1 is MNHEY, CDR2 SVGAGI. Trimming took off 5 bases at V and 7 bases at J, with 17 bases between the two ends.

The chain is built from TRBV30 and TRBJ2-1; D is possibly TRBD2 (5 bases). There are 14 residues in the CDR3. CDR1 and CDR2 (germline): GTSNPN, SVGIG (reference sequence). The V and J ends lost 5 bases and 1 base respectively, with 12 bases between them. The CDR3 DNA is TGTGCCTGGGGTCGAGGGTTATCCTACAATGAGCAGTTCTTC. It specifies CAWGRGLSYNEQFF. The full variable domain, completed using reference TRBV30 and TRBJ2-1, is SQTIHQWPATLVQPVGSPLSLECTVEGTSNPNLYWYRQAAGRGLQLLFYSVGIGQISSEVPQNLSASRPQDRQFILSSKKLLLSDSGFYLCAWGRGLSYNEQFFGPGTRLTVL.

The chain couples TRBV6-5 to TRBJ2-7, with D possibly matching TRBD1 (6 bases). Germline assignment: CDR1 MNHEY and CDR2 SVGAGI. This CDR3 is built from 13 residues. Trimming stripped 2 bases from V and 2 bases from J, with 7 bases between. The CDR3 reads CASSYEGAYEQYF. The CDR3 DNA sequence: TGTGCCAGCAGTTACGAGGGGGCCTACGAGCAGTACTTC.

The chain employs TRBV6-5 and TRBJ1-6; TRBD1 matches 8 bases. Per the germline V gene, CDR1 is MNHEY and CDR2 is SVGAGI. CDR3 length: 14 amino acids. The trim removed 4 bases at V and 10 bases at J, leaving 6 bases unmatched. The CDR3 nucleotides read TGTGCCAGCAGTTTGACAGGGGATGGCTCACCCCTCCACTTT. This sequence encodes CASSLTGDGSPLHF.